The entry below describes one T cell receptor (beta chain). No much larger clone is present one base from it, and per-base qualities are unavailable. This sample is part of a study of T cells in tuberculosis (dated by TCRdb to the late 2010s). Context from the whole study: To characterize T cells specific for the mycobacterial lipid antigen glucose monomycolate (GMM), the study used CD1B tetramers together with high-throughput TCR immunosequencing.

Thawed, overnight-rested PBMC were stained with GMM-loaded CD1B tetramer, a Live/Dead dye and anti-CD3, then sorted on a FACS Aria II. C32 glucose monomycolate purified from Rhodococcus equi was loaded onto CD1B tetramers. Before cryopreservation, the PBMC used for tetramer sorting had been depleted of CD14-expressing monocytes as part of a separate study. From each donor, approximately 100,000 tetramer-negative cells were sorted and analyzed together with the tetramer-positive cells. Antigen-specific T cells were sorted from a handful of healthy South African adults using GMM-loaded CD1B tetramers. The CDR3 goes from the cysteine to the phenylalanine over 15 residues. Only the CDR3 part of the read is kept: 45 bases, read in frame from the first base. Germline trimming amounts to 11 bases on V and 3 bases on J, with 9 as the count of junction bases outside the gene matches. In the germline V gene (reference sequence), CDR1 corresponds to LNHNV and CDR2 to YYDKDF.

Because TCR-alpha and TCR-beta chains were sequenced unpaired, no information on chain pairing was available. The immunoSEQ multiplex PCR assay was used to generate TCR libraries, with TCR-beta and/or TCR-alpha/delta assays applied to each sample. The amplified TCR libraries were sequenced on the Illumina high-throughput platform. Concerning the study's data processing: Clustering and dimensionality reduction relied on pairwise TCRdist distances among GMM-specific receptors from T cells that were either sorted ex vivo or expanded in vitro. Sequence motifs defined by gene usage and CDR3 content were checked for enrichment by comparing tetramer-positive and tetramer-negative populations. In its TCRdb copy, this immuneACCESS table keeps in-frame sequences only and misses some clones. Where compared with another copy, unresolved V genes explain less than half of these, and the others have no known cause. The DNA was the basis for D and trimming; V, J and clone size are from that table. The sample table holds more than 45,000 clones, of which 88% were seen once. Less than 25% of the sample goes to the ten largest clones.

Beyond this particular receptor, the publication reports: T cells that bind the CD1B-GMM tetramer with low affinity may not have been captured by the stringent sort gate.

This clonotype was obtained from an adult woman with latent tuberculosis. Recombination linked TRBV15 to TRBJ2-2; 10 nucleotides in the junction match TRBD2. Sequencing was done on a sample of CD1b-GMM tetramer-negative cells sorted from PBMCs. In the paper's terms, the cell subset or site label means: T cells not binding CD1B-GMM tetramer, sorted from same donor. The CDR3 protein: CASSGGLADTGELFF. The nucleotide sequence is TGTGCCTCCTCCGGCGGACTAGCGGACACCGGGGAGCTGTTTTTT.